This is a list of T cell receptor beta chains from one sample in a study of human T cells and chemical hapten exposure. TCRdb called the RACE reads again in MiXCR, with one record for every CDR3 protein. Of tens of thousands of distinct CDR3 sequences listed, roughly 8.8% are singletons. Sequenced here: whole blood, sampled in connection with sensitization to the hapten diphenylcyclopropenone (DPC). These receptors were taken from a woman aged 40 to 50 with alopecia areata. Some clones in this sample may be carry-over from other donors' samples. The CDR3 runs from the conserved cysteine through the conserved F or W. Fields, in order: CDR3 length, J gene, D gene, V gene, CDR3 protein. D genes are given only for firm matches.

11 TRBJ2-7 NA TRBV29-1 CSVGKDYEQYF
15 TRBJ1-2 TRBD1 TRBV11-2 CASSLRDSYYYGYTF
13 TRBJ2-3 NA TRBV18 CASSPPGADTQYF
13 TRBJ2-3 NA TRBV7-2 CASSLAAVNTQYF
17 TRBJ1-1 NA TRBV6-2/TRBV6-3 CASSYSLKGSTNTEAFF
15 TRBJ2-3 TRBD1 TRBV27 CASSWGTGVTDTQYF
13 TRBJ1-1 NA TRBV6-2/TRBV6-3 CASTSFMNTEAFF
14 TRBJ2-7 NA TRBV5-1 CASSLLQSSYEQYF
14 TRBJ2-3 TRBD2 TRBV20-1 CARAGAREADTQYF
13 TRBJ1-2 NA TRBV29-1 CSVVRASNYGYTF
15 TRBJ1-2 NA TRBV6-5 CASSYSGGANYGYTF
15 TRBJ2-1 NA TRBV18 CASSPPSGQNNEQFF
17 TRBJ2-7 TRBD1 TRBV6-2/TRBV6-3 CASRSFKTGGRTYEQYF
17 TRBJ2-7 NA TRBV6-2/TRBV6-3 CASSYTSAGRARYEQYF
11 TRBJ2-2 NA TRBV4-1 CASSPPGELFF
14 TRBJ2-7 NA TRBV6-2/TRBV6-3 CASRSPGPLYEQYF
15 TRBJ1-5 NA TRBV12-3/TRBV12-4 CASSSTRERGQPQHF
18 TRBJ1-6 TRBD1 TRBV7-2 CASSLRQGRGLYNSPLHF
15 TRBJ2-6 NA TRBV19 CASSSPYSGANVLTF
15 TRBJ1-3 NA TRBV12-3/TRBV12-4 CASSLQGPSGNTIYF
11 TRBJ2-7 NA TRBV10-3 CAISEGYEQYF
14 TRBJ2-7 NA TRBV29-1 CSFTTGIGTYEQYF
13 TRBJ1-2 NA TRBV5-1 CASSLQADYGYTF
14 TRBJ2-7 NA TRBV4-1 CASSQEAGSDEQYF
17 TRBJ2-6 TRBD1 TRBV18 CASSLGQGRTGANVLTF
13 TRBJ2-2 NA TRBV6-1 CASPRRYTGELFF
13 TRBJ1-5 NA TRBV19 CASSAGASQPQHF
14 TRBJ2-7 NA TRBV6-2/TRBV6-3 CASSPTLSSYEQYF
18 TRBJ2-1 TRBD2 TRBV3-1 CASSQAASGGSHYNEQFF